Listed here are 24 T cell receptor beta chains from one sample, sequenced in a study of blood T cells in healthy people across ages. A J-beta primer mix and a sample-barcoded 5' primer were used in a second PCR of about 7 to 12 cycles. TCRdb independently ran MiXCR on the 5' RACE reads; one entry per CDR3 protein. There are 700,000 to 800,000 distinct CDR3 sequences in the sample; roughly 45% occur only once, and less than 25% lies in the top ten. The source material was blood. These TCRs come from an older woman in good health.

This chain uses TRBV12-3 or TRBV12-4 with TRBJ1-2, with no clear D. The CDR3 contains 14 residues. V lost 2 bases, J lost 2 bases, and 9 bases lay in between. The DNA for the CDR3 is TGTGCCAGCAGTTTAAGGCCACGCAACTATGGCTACACCTTC. This translates into CASSLRPRNYGYTF.

This clonotype was detected a few times. A much larger clone differs by one base, so this may be a read error. The gene calls are TRBV27 and TRBJ2-1, with 9 bases fitting TRBD2. The DNA end is more similar to TRBJ2-7, so the J call may be wrong. The CDR3 has 14 residues. Germline V lookup: CDR1 MNHEY, CDR2 SMNVEV (reference sequence). CDR3 coding DNA: TGTGCCAGCAGCAGACTAGCGGACTACAATGAGCAGTACTTC. Translated: CASSRLADYNEQYF.

This clonotype was seen a few times. The CDR3 here is CSARVRQGHPEETQYF. The CDR3 bases are TGCAGTGCTAGAGTTAGACAGGGACACCCTGAAGAGACCCAGTACTTC. V and J are TRBV20-1 and TRBJ2-5; TRBD1 matches at 7 bases. The CDR3 contains 16 residues. The V gene end was trimmed by 1 base and the J gene end by 3 bases; junction bases not matched to a gene: 11. From germline, CDR1 is DFQATT and CDR2 SNEGSKA (reference sequence).

Concerning this clonotype: A read error is possible here, since a much larger clone lies one base away. The V call is TRBV20-1, the J call TRBJ2-3; possibly TRBD1 or TRBD2 for D (5 bases each). Germline CDR1 DFQATT, CDR2 SNEGSKA (reference sequence). Trimming removed 7 bases at V and 3 bases at J, with 8 bases between. The CDR3 sequence is 11 residues long. Written as DNA, the CDR3 is TGCAGTGGGGACCGGACAGATACGCAGTATTTT. Amino acids: CSGDRTDTQYF.

Comments on this clonotype: A much larger clone sits a single nucleotide away, making a read error possible. The chain couples TRBV7-2 to TRBJ1-2; D remains unclear. CDR3 size: 12 residues. Germline V gene data show CDR1 as SGHTA and CDR2 as FQGNSA. The CDR3 loop is CAGSFNFYGYTF. DNA for the CDR3: TGTGCCGGCAGCTTCAACTTTTATGGCTACACCTTC.

This clonotype was seen ten or more times. The chain links TRBV5-1 to TRBJ2-3; tentatively, D is TRBD1 or TRBD2 (6 bases each). The CDR3 runs 15 residues. Trimming left V 4 bases short and J 1 base short, with 13 bases between. Germline V gives CDR1 SGHRS, CDR2 YFSETQ. CDR3 residues: CASSPRRGGTDTQYF. The CDR3 nucleotides read TGCGCCAGCAGCCCTCGTAGGGGGGGCACAGATACGCAGTATTTT.

The chain joins TRBV7-3 to TRBJ2-1; the D is unclear. V lost 0 bases, J lost 2 bases, and 8 bases lay in between. The CDR3 is made up of 15 amino acids. The V gene's germline CDR1 is SGHTA and CDR2 FQGTGA. The CDR3 bases are TGTGCCAGCAGCTTAACCTCAAGTCCCTACAATGAGCAGTTCTTC. This encodes CASSLTSSPYNEQFF.

This chain uses TRBV20-1 with TRBJ1-3; D is uncertain. The CDR3 sequence is 14 residues long. CDR1 and CDR2 from the germline V gene are DFQATT and SNEGSKA (reference sequence). With 5 bases removed from V and 0 bases from J, the gap between germline ends came to 11 bases. DNA of the CDR3: TGCAGTGCTCCAGGAGGAGGCTCTGGAAACACCATATATTTT. Protein: CSAPGGGSGNTIYF.

Comment on this clonotype: At one of its ends the junction is not consistent with the germline gene, which may arise from a read error. The V call is TRBV13, the J call TRBJ2-1; TRBD1 or TRBD2 may be the D gene (5 bases each). The CDR3 is 18 residues long. Germline CDR1 is PRHDT and CDR2 is FYEKMQ (reference sequence). CDR3 DNA: TGTGCCGGCAGCTCCTATTGGTTAGGGACGATCCCCTTCGGTGAGCAGTTCTTC. This encodes CAGSSYWLGTIPFGEQFF.

The chain has TRBV29-1 and TRBJ1-1; D is ambiguous. The CDR3 loop spans 11 amino acids. V was pared by 7 bases and J by 6 bases, with 12 bases between. Germline V gene lookup returns CDR1 SQVTM and CDR2 ANQGSEA. DNA for the CDR3: TGCAGCGGCCGACGGGAGGCTGAAGCTTTCTTT. Protein sequence: CSGRREAEAFF.

The chain recombines TRBV6-2 or TRBV6-3 with TRBJ2-1, with D perhaps TRBD1 (6 bases). V was shortened by 3 bases and J by 3 bases, with 12 bases between the two germline ends. The CDR3 loop spans 15 amino acids. Germline assignment: CDR1 MNHEY and CDR2 SVGEGT. DNA of the CDR3: TGTGCCAGCAGTTATAAGGGACACCTCTACAATGAGCAGTTCTTC. Its translation: CASSYKGHLYNEQFF.

This clonotype has just one count. V is TRBV7-3 and J is TRBJ1-2; D remains unclear. V lost 4 bases and J 7 bases, leaving 10 bases between the germline ends. The CDR3 has 12 residues. Germline values: CDR1 SGHTA, CDR2 FQGTGA. This chain's CDR3 is CASSSPPGGYTF. CDR3 DNA sequence: TGTGCCAGCAGCTCCCCTCCGGGTGGCTACACCTTC.

The gene calls are TRBV25-1 and TRBJ1-1; D ambiguous. Germline CDR1 is MGHDK and CDR2 is SYGVNS. The CDR3 is 15 residues long. The V gene lost 3 bases and the J gene lost 2 bases, with 13 bases spanning the gap. CDR3 DNA: TGTGCCAGCAGTGACACCGGGTCACCCAACACTGAAGCTTTCTTT. Encoded protein: CASSDTGSPNTEAFF. The full variable domain, with the rest looked up from reference TRBV25-1 and TRBJ1-1, is EADIYQTPRYLVIGTGKKITLECSQTMGHDKMYWYQQDPGMELHLIHYSYGVNSTEKGDLSSESTVSRIRTEHFPLTLESARPSHTSQYLCASSDTGSPNTEAFFGQGTRLTVV.

This clonotype was counted only a few times. The chain carries TRBV5-1 and TRBJ1-1, with D possibly being TRBD1 (6 bases). V was clipped by 2 bases and J by 3 bases, with 8 bases between them. The CDR3 spans 13 residues. Germline CDR1 and CDR2: SGHRS and YFSETQ. CDR3 in amino acids: CASSFSGDTEAFF. In DNA form, the CDR3 reads TGCGCCAGCAGCTTTTCAGGGGACACTGAAGCTTTCTTT.

V is TRBV5-5 and J is TRBJ2-3; D unclear. The CDR3 covers 17 residues. Per germline, CDR1 SGHKS and CDR2 YYEKEE (reference sequence). V was pared by 1 base and J by 0 bases, with 15 bases between. The CDR3 loop is CASSLSAVRASTDTQYF. The CDR3 bases are TGTGCCAGCAGCTTGAGTGCAGTGAGAGCTAGCACAGATACGCAGTATTTT.

This clonotype came up a few times. The chain combines TRBV20-1 with TRBJ2-7; TRBD2 matches 11 bases. The J call may be faulty, since TRBJ2-5 better matches the DNA end. The CDR3 has 16 residues. From germline, CDR1 is DFQATT and CDR2 SNEGSKA (reference sequence). The CDR3 loop is CSAVGTSGYTQETQYF. Written as DNA, the CDR3 is TGCAGTGCAGTCGGGACTAGCGGATATACTCAGGAGACCCAGTACTTC.

The CDR3 nucleotides read TGCAGTGCTGTCGGGGTACCCTATAGCAATCAGCCCCAGCATTTT. Residues: CSAVGVPYSNQPQHF. The V and J genes are TRBV20-1 and TRBJ1-5; D gene ambiguous. Trimming removed 5 bases at V and 0 bases at J, with 14 bases between. This CDR3 spans 15 amino acids. From germline, CDR1 is DFQATT and CDR2 SNEGSKA (reference sequence).

As regards this clonotype: A read error may be the cause here, since a much bigger clone is one base away. This chain links TRBV29-1 with TRBJ2-1; 7 bases are a match to TRBD1. The CDR3 contains 13 residues. CDR1 and CDR2 (germline): SQVTM, ANQGSEA. The ends lost 4 bases at V and 5 bases at J; junction bases unmatched: 5. For the CDR3, the DNA is TGCAGCGTTGGGGTCAGGGGGAACAATGAGCAGTTCTTC. Translation: CSVGVRGNNEQFF.

The chain combines TRBV20-1 with TRBJ1-1; D is unresolved. Trimming took 6 bases from V and 4 from J, leaving 12 bases between them. Germline V gene lookup returns CDR1 DFQATT and CDR2 SNEGSKA (reference sequence). CDR3 length: 12 residues. The CDR3 DNA is TGCAGTGCCACAATTCGAGGCACTGAAGCTTTCTTT. This gives the protein CSATIRGTEAFF.

The J gene is TRBJ2-2, the V gene TRBV29-1, with D perhaps TRBD1 or TRBD2 (5 bases each). Germline CDR1 and CDR2: SQVTM and ANQGSEA. This CDR3 is built from 12 residues. Trimming took 8 bases from V and 6 from J, leaving 13 bases between them. The CDR3 DNA follows: TGCAGCATCCGAGGGGTCGCCGGGGAGCTGTTTTTT. Translation: CSIRGVAGELFF.

This clonotype was seen more than once but under ten times. The chain combines TRBV20-1 with TRBJ2-1, with TRBD1 matching over 11 bases. The trim removed 5 bases at V and 9 bases at J, leaving 12 bases unmatched. Germline V lookup: CDR1 DFQATT, CDR2 SNEGSKA (reference sequence). CDR3 length equals 15 residues. CDR3 amino acids: CSAESPGQGGSEQFF. The CDR3 DNA reads as TGCAGTGCTGAGAGTCCGGGACAGGGGGGCAGTGAGCAGTTCTTC.

The V and J genes are TRBV5-1 and TRBJ2-5, with a tentative D call TRBD1 (5 bases). CDR1 SGHRS and CDR2 YFSETQ come from the germline V gene. V gave up 5 bases and J gave up 1 base, with 9 bases separating them. CDR3 length: 13 residues. For the CDR3, the DNA is TGCGCCAGCAGAATGGACATCCAAGAGACCCAGTACTTC. This sequence encodes CASRMDIQETQYF.

This clonotype appeared a few times. The chain combines TRBV28 with TRBJ2-5; D may be TRBD2 (7 bases). The germline gives CDR1 MDHEN, CDR2 SYDVKM. Trimming cost V 7 bases and J 11 bases, with 23 bases left between them. The CDR3 runs to 14 residues. The CDR3 protein is CASKGRGGHNEQYF. CDR3 nucleotides: TGTGCCAGCAAGGGCAGGGGAGGGCACAATGAGCAGTACTTC.

This clonotype was counted many times. This chain connects TRBV11-2 to TRBJ2-4; D is unresolved. Trimming removed 1 base at V and 0 bases at J, with 4 bases between. Germline-derived CDR1 and CDR2 are SGHAT and FQNNGV. This CDR3 has 14 residues. This chain's CDR3 is CASSLALAKNIQYF. The CDR3 DNA sequence: TGTGCCAGCAGCTTAGCGCTAGCCAAAAACATTCAGTACTTC.